A selection of T cell receptor beta chains follows, all from one sample in a study of blood T cell repertoires in COVID-19. Generated by immunoSEQ multiplex PCR, the TCRdb table keeps only in-frame clones and is missing some. Of 150,000 or so clones in the sample, 60% to 80% were seen once. Sequenced sample: peripheral blood. The receptor set was obtained from a woman aged 70-85 years with acute or convalescent COVID-19. Both conserved end residues are trimmed from each CDR3.

v_gene	j_gene	CDR3aa
TRBV6-1	TRBJ1-1	ASSEGLWGGAWKNTEAF
TRBV6-1	TRBJ1-2	ASSEGGALFYGYT
TRBV27	TRBJ2-7	ATSEDRASYEQY
TRBV6-1	TRBJ1-3	ASSAITGGLSGNTIY
TRBV2	TRBJ1-6	ASSRQGTYNSPLH
TRBV5-4	TRBJ2-6	ASSLTRSGANVLT
TRBV4-1	TRBJ1-2	ASSQPRGQGGGYT
TRBV4-2	TRBJ2-3	ASSQEGAFSGTQY
TRBV27	TRBJ1-5	ASSSSGQGHQPQH
TRBV6-6	TRBJ2-7	ASSPKGGGAANYEQY
TRBV7-8	TRBJ1-2	ASSPAGTGDSYT
TRBV4-3	TRBJ2-3	ASSQATGGGSTDTQY
TRBV4-2	TRBJ2-3	ASSQKLGTDTQY
TRBV25-1	TRBJ2-7	ASSDTKGQGFYEQY
TRBV5-6	TRBJ1-1	ASSLLDSRTEAF